Below are 27 T cell receptor beta chains sequenced from a single sample in a study of blood T cell repertoires in COVID-19. The method was immunoSEQ multiplex PCR; TCRdb's version includes in-frame clones alone and lacks a portion of them. The table lists around 120,000 clones, 85% of them singletons. Sequenced sample: peripheral blood. The receptors were gathered from a man older than 75 with acute or convalescent COVID-19.

The sample holds one count of this clone. V usage is TRBV3-1 (or the pseudogene TRBV3-2) and J usage is TRBJ1-1; TRBD1 matches 11 bases. The CDR3 contains 17 residues. Germline V CDR1 and CDR2: LGHDT, YNNKEL (reference sequence). V shed 4 bases and J 0 bases; nucleotides not matched to a gene: 7. For the CDR3, the DNA is TGTGCCAGCAGCCTGGGGACAGGGGGTCTCATGAACACTGAAGCTTTCTTT. Translated, it gives CASSLGTGGLMNTEAFF.

The V call is TRBV3-1 (or the pseudogene TRBV3-2), the J call TRBJ1-2, with 11 bases aligning to TRBD1. J gave up 4 bases and V 4 bases, and 8 bases lay outside the gene matches. The germline V gene has CDR1 LGHDT and CDR2 YNNKEL (reference sequence). The CDR3 runs to 16 residues. In DNA form, the CDR3 reads TGTGCCAGCAGCCGAGGACAGGGGGCGGTAAGCTATGGCTACACCTTC. This sequence encodes CASSRGQGAVSYGYTF.

In DNA form, the CDR3 reads TGTGCCAGCTCACCACGGGCAAACGCCGGGGAGCTGTTTTTT. This codes for CASSPRANAGELFF. The chain uses TRBV18 and TRBJ2-2, with D unclear. The V end was cut by 1 base, the J end by 6 bases, with 9 bases between. Looked up from germline, CDR1 is KGHSH and CDR2 is LQKENI. The CDR3 runs to 14 residues.

The chain carries TRBV5-3 and TRBJ2-3, with 13 bases that match TRBD2. TRBV5-3 is labeled an ORF, and its function is uncertain. The CDR3 has 16 residues. The trim removed 1 base at V and 2 bases at J, leaving 1 base unmatched. The CDR3 sequence is CARSLTSGGATDTQYF. CDR3 DNA sequence: TGTGCCAGAAGCTTGACTAGCGGGGGGGCCACAGATACGCAGTATTTT.

The V gene is TRBV11-2, the J gene TRBJ2-1; TRBD2 is a possible D gene (5 bases). Deletions cut 3 bases from V and 5 bases from J, with 5 bases between. Germline values: CDR1 SGHAT, CDR2 FQNNGV. The CDR3 loop spans 12 amino acids. The CDR3 spells CASSFSDNEQFF. CDR3 sequence (DNA): TGTGCCAGCAGCTTTAGCGACAATGAGCAGTTCTTC.

The chain employs TRBV30 and TRBJ1-3; 10 nucleotides agree with TRBD1. The CDR3 runs to 13 residues. Germline loops: CDR1 GTSNPN, CDR2 SVGIG (reference sequence). Germline trimming cut 1 base from V and 6 bases from J; bases unmatched to any gene: 0. The CDR3 reads CAWSGQGANTIYF. The CDR3 region has the DNA TGTGCCTGGAGTGGACAGGGGGCAAACACCATATATTTT.

The genes are TRBV3-1 (or the pseudogene TRBV3-2) and TRBJ2-7; D is possibly TRBD1 (6 bases). CDR1 LGHDT and CDR2 YNNKEL come from the germline V gene (reference sequence). Trimming pared 4 bases from V and 5 bases from J, leaving 21 bases between. This CDR3 region has 16 residues. The CDR3 is CASSPSFTVGGHEQYF. In nucleotides, the CDR3 is TGTGCCAGCAGCCCTAGTTTCACGGTAGGGGGTCACGAGCAGTACTTC.

Points on this clone: At one end, the junction sequence differs from germline, possibly due to a read error. The rearrangement joins TRBV14 to TRBJ1-4; D is perhaps TRBD1 (5 bases). This CDR3 contains 15 residues. CDR1 and CDR2 from the germline V gene are SGHDN and FVKESK. The CDR3 nucleotides are TGTGCCAGCAGCCAAGATCGGATTGAGGGGTCCGGGACTTGCTTT. Translation: CASSQDRIEGSGTCF.

This sequence joins TRBV13 and TRBJ2-7; 10 nucleotides line up with TRBD1. V shed 6 bases, J shed 4 bases, and the junction held 6 bases outside the gene matches. The CDR3 contains 14 residues. Germline V gene sequence: CDR1 PRHDT, CDR2 FYEKMQ (reference sequence). CDR3 nucleotides: TGTGCCAGCAGTCGGGACAGGGGTCTATACGAGCAGTACTTC. Translation gives CASSRDRGLYEQYF.

About this clone itself: Different DNA sequences within this sample yield the same CDR3. The rearrangement uses TRBV6-5 and TRBJ1-1; possible D gene TRBD1, 5 bases. Germline CDR1 reads MNHEY; CDR2 reads SVGAGI. The V end was cut by 6 bases, the J end by 6 bases, with 8 bases between. CDR3 length: 11 residues. DNA for the CDR3: TGTGCCAGCAGGGACACCCCTGAAGCTTTCTTT. This sequence encodes CASRDTPEAFF.

V gene TRBV18 combines with J gene TRBJ2-3, with D uncertain. Between the trimmed V and J ends, which lost 3 bases and 2 bases, there was a span of 6 bases. Germline CDR1 reads KGHSH; CDR2 reads LQKENI. There are 13 residues in the CDR3. CDR3 protein: CASSPLLTDTQYF. The CDR3 nucleotides are TGTGCCAGCTCACCCCTTCTCACAGATACGCAGTATTTT.

The chain joins TRBV6-5 to TRBJ2-7, with a tentative D call TRBD2 (5 bases). From germline, CDR1 is MNHEY and CDR2 SVGAGI. The CDR3 runs 14 residues. V dropped 7 bases and J dropped 0 bases, with 13 bases sitting between them. CDR3 DNA sequence: TGTGCCAGCAAAAGGACTGTGAGCTCCTACGAGCAGTACTTC. This codes for CASKRTVSSYEQYF.

The chain employs TRBV5-1 and TRBJ2-3; weak D call: TRBD1 (6 bases). CDR1 is SGHRS and CDR2 is YFSETQ in the germline V gene. The CDR3 consists of 15 residues. The germline V and J ends were trimmed by 4 bases and 3 bases, with 15 bases remaining between them. Here the CDR3 DNA reads TGCGCCAGCAGCCTAACAGGGATTAGGACAGATACGCAGTATTTT. It is translated as CASSLTGIRTDTQYF.

The J gene is TRBJ2-7, the V gene TRBV30; 8 bases agree with TRBD1. CDR3 length: 14 residues. Unmatched junction bases numbered 11, after V lost 5 bases and J lost 5 bases. CDR1 and CDR2 (germline): GTSNPN, SVGIG (reference sequence). For the CDR3, the DNA is TGTGCCTGGGCCGCCGGACAGGGCGGGAACGAGCAGTACTTC. Residues: CAWAAGQGGNEQYF.

The chain is built from TRBV28 and TRBJ1-5; the D gene is possibly TRBD1 (6 bases). Trimming removed 6 bases from V and 4 bases from J, with 16 bases in between. Germline CDR1 is MDHEN and CDR2 is SYDVKM. The CDR3 runs to 15 residues. This CDR3 reads CASRLIQGNNQPQHF. Here the CDR3 DNA reads TGTGCCAGCAGGTTAATACAGGGAAATAATCAGCCCCAGCATTTT. The full variable domain, with the rest looked up from reference TRBV28 and TRBJ1-5, is DVKVTQSSRYLVKRTGEKVFLECVQDMDHENMFWYRQDPGLGLRLIYFSYDVKMKEKGDIPEGYSVSREKKERFSLILESASTNQTSMYLCASRLIQGNNQPQHFGDGTRLSIL.

The gene calls are TRBV6-5 and TRBJ1-1; no clear D gene. V shed 9 bases and J shed 0 bases, with 8 bases lying between them. The length of the CDR3 is 12 residues. CDR1 MNHEY and CDR2 SVGAGI come from the germline V gene. Here the CDR3 reads CARQHLNTEAFF. CDR3 coding DNA: TGTGCCAGGCAACATTTGAACACTGAAGCTTTCTTT.

In the case of this clone: Within the sample, other DNA sequences also encode this same CDR3. The genes are TRBV27 and TRBJ2-6; D possibly corresponds to TRBD1 (6 bases). The CDR3 runs 14 residues. The germline V gene has CDR1 MNHEY and CDR2 SMNVEV (reference sequence). Deletions cut 6 bases from V and 1 base from J, with 7 bases between. For the CDR3, the DNA is TGTGCCAGCAGGAGGGGGTCTGGGGCCAACGTCCTGACTTTC. Its protein product is CASRRGSGANVLTF.

The chain couples TRBV3-1 (or the pseudogene TRBV3-2) to TRBJ2-3; tentatively, D is TRBD1 (5 bases). Germline lookup yields CDR1 LGHDT and CDR2 YNNKEL (reference sequence). CDR3 length equals 15 residues. V was shortened by 4 bases and J by 2 bases, with 13 bases between the two germline ends. CDR3 in DNA: TGTGCCAGCAGCCTAAATTCAGGGTACACAGATACGCAGTATTTT. Its protein product is CASSLNSGYTDTQYF.

This clone was recorded only once. J is TRBJ2-1 and V is TRBV5-1; 8 bases are a match to TRBD2. With V trimmed by 1 base and J by 5 bases, 8 bases remained unmatched. The CDR3 extends over 16 amino acids. Germline CDR1 and CDR2: SGHRS and YFSETQ. The chain's CDR3 is CASSLLTSGINNEQFF. CDR3 DNA sequence: TGCGCCAGCAGCTTGTTAACTAGCGGAATAAACAATGAGCAGTTCTTC. The full variable domain, rest sourced from reference TRBV5-1 and TRBJ2-1, is KAGVTQTPRYLIKTRGQQVTLSCSPISGHRSVSWYQQTPGQGLQFLFEYFSETQRNKGNFPGRFSGRQFSNSRSEMNVSTLELGDSALYLCASSLLTSGINNEQFFGPGTRLTVL.

This clone has a handful of counts. A junction boundary mismatches the germline segment, possibly from a read error. V usage is TRBV10-1 and J usage is TRBJ1-1, with a possible D match to TRBD1 (5 bases). Per the germline V gene, CDR1 is WNHNN and CDR2 is SYGVQD (reference sequence). The CDR3 is 11 residues long. In DNA, the CDR3 is TGCGCCAGCAGTGGCGGGACTGGAGCTTTCTTT. It translates to CASSGGTGAFF.

This clone is a singleton in its sample. The chain recombines TRBV7-9 with TRBJ2-6, with a possible D match to TRBD1 (6 bases). The CDR3 sequence is 19 residues long. V lost 5 bases to trimming and J lost 2 bases, with 22 bases between them. The germline gives CDR1 SEHNR, CDR2 FQNEAQ (reference sequence). The CDR3 loop reads CASSPRVGQGIAGANVLTF. The CDR3 DNA sequence: TGTGCCAGCAGCCCCAGAGTGGGGCAGGGGATCGCTGGGGCCAACGTCCTGACTTTC.

A single count supports this clone. The rearrangement uses TRBV28 and TRBJ1-2; possible D gene TRBD1, 5 bases. There are 14 residues in the CDR3. In germline, CDR1 is MDHEN, CDR2 SYDVKM. V lost 1 base and J 2 bases, leaving 8 bases between the germline ends. The CDR3 region has the DNA TGTGCCAGCAGTTTATCCCCAGGGAACTATGGCTACACCTTC. This codes for CASSLSPGNYGYTF.

The CDR3 region has the DNA TGCGCCAGCAGCCAAGATAGGAGACTAGGAGGTGACGAGCAGTTCTTC. Its translation is CASSQDRRLGGDEQFF. The chain couples TRBV4-1 to TRBJ2-1; possible D gene TRBD2, 6 bases. CDR1 and CDR2 (germline): MGHRA, YSYEKL. Trimming pared 0 bases from V and 10 bases from J, leaving 19 bases between. CDR3 length: 16 amino acids.

The chain joins TRBV6-1 to TRBJ1-3; tentative D call: TRBD1 (5 bases). CDR3 length equals 13 residues. CDR1 MNHNS and CDR2 SASEGT come from the germline V gene. V was trimmed by 6 bases and J by 2 bases, leaving 8 bases between them. The CDR3 nucleotides are TGTGCCAGCAGGGGAGGGGCTGGAAACACCATATATTTT. This translates into CASRGGAGNTIYF.

This clone was detected once. The J gene is TRBJ1-2, the V gene TRBV5-1; unclear D gene. The CDR3 is 15 residues long. Germline V CDR1 and CDR2: SGHRS, YFSETQ. V lost 0 bases and J lost 8, with 17 bases in between. The CDR3 loop reads CASSLALPDGVGYTF. CDR3 DNA sequence: TGCGCCAGCAGCTTGGCCCTCCCGGACGGGGTGGGCTACACCTTC.

Only one count was recorded for this clone. This chain joins TRBV7-9 and TRBJ2-3; 11 positions agree with TRBD2. CDR1 is SEHNR and CDR2 is FQNEAQ in the germline V gene (reference sequence). This CDR3 has 15 amino acids. The V gene end was trimmed by 3 bases and the J gene end by 3 bases; junction bases not matched to a gene: 2. Here the CDR3 reads CASSFGTSGTDTQYF. CDR3 coding DNA: TGTGCCAGCAGCTTCGGGACTAGCGGAACAGATACGCAGTATTTT.

The chain employs TRBV5-1 and TRBJ2-2, with 9 positions matching TRBD1. Germline V gene sequence: CDR1 SGHRS, CDR2 YFSETQ. CDR3 length: 16 residues. The J segment lost 3 bases and the V segment lost 4 bases, leaving 7 bases of the junction unmatched. Here the CDR3 reads CASSVSGTGYTGELFF. CDR3 DNA: TGCGCCAGCAGCGTCTCCGGGACAGGGTACACCGGGGAGCTGTTTTTT. Variable domain in full (rest from reference TRBV5-1 and TRBJ2-2): KAGVTQTPRYLIKTRGQQVTLSCSPISGHRSVSWYQQTPGQGLQFLFEYFSETQRNKGNFPGRFSGRQFSNSRSEMNVSTLELGDSALYLCASSVSGTGYTGELFFGEGSRLTVL.